What follows are 21 T cell receptor beta chains derived from one specimen sequenced in a study of CD8+CD57+ T cells in acquired aplastic anemia (dated by TCRdb to 2016 to 2018). Flow cytometry had shown CD8+CD57+ cell expansion in the patients selected for sequencing. Sequencing was performed on an Illumina HiSeq 2000. Genomic DNA was used as template for profiling of TCR beta VDJ combinations and CDR3 sequences. In TCRdb, the public reads were trimmed at Q25 with fastp and aligned with MiXCR, with productive beta chains retained. Duplicate CDR3 protein sequences are folded into a single record with the most common DNA and genes. Recorded for this sample are approximately 100,000 distinct CDR3 sequences; around 68% of them occurred a single time. The top ten clonotypes cover roughly 60% of the sample. The sequenced material came from sorted CD4+, CD8+, or CD8+CD57+ T cells (not recorded which) from PBMCs. Every receptor here comes from a human donor with aplastic anemia.

This chain connects TRBV2 to TRBJ1-2; the D gene is possibly TRBD1 (6 bases). The V end was cut by 3 bases, the J end by 7 bases, with 12 bases between. Germline CDR1 SNHLY, CDR2 FYNNEI. The CDR3 has 13 amino acids. The CDR3 bases are TGTGCCAGCAGTGAGGCAGGGGTCGGTGGCTACACCTTC. Encoded protein: CASSEAGVGGYTF.

This chain links TRBV2 with TRBJ1-6, with D perhaps matching TRBD1 (6 bases). Trimming cost V 10 bases and J 5 bases, with 12 bases left between them. The CDR3 is made up of 13 amino acids. CDR1 SNHLY and CDR2 FYNNEI come from the germline V gene. CDR3 region: CANRALDNSPLHF. The DNA of the CDR3 is TGTGCCAACAGGGCTTTGGATAATTCACCCCTCCACTTT.

This clonotype was seen only once. The chain carries TRBV24-1 and TRBJ1-4; no clear D. V gave up 1 base and J gave up 8 bases, with 4 bases separating them. Germline loops: CDR1 KGHDR, CDR2 SFDVKD. This CDR3 has 12 residues. The CDR3 sequence: CATSDFSEKLFF. CDR3 nucleotide sequence: TGTGCCACCAGTGATTTTTCGGAAAAACTGTTTTTT.

This chain connects TRBV20-1 to TRBJ1-1, with 9 bases that match TRBD1. Unmatched junction bases numbered 7, after V lost 4 bases and J lost 1 base. The CDR3 consists of 15 residues. Germline assignment: CDR1 DFQATT and CDR2 SNEGSKA (reference sequence). The CDR3 bases are TGCAGTGCTACCGACATGGACAGGGGGAACACTGAAGCTTTCTTT. Protein: CSATDMDRGNTEAFF.

This clonotype was picked up one time. The CDR3 bases are TGTGCCACCAGTGACCCTGGGATGGGGGCAGACAATGAGCAGTTCTTC. Translating gives CATSDPGMGADNEQFF. The genes are TRBV24-1 and TRBJ2-1, with D possibly being TRBD1 (6 bases). Germline V gives CDR1 KGHDR, CDR2 SFDVKD. The CDR3 runs to 16 residues. V lost 4 bases and J lost 5, with 17 bases in between.

The chain employs TRBV2 and TRBJ1-5; D may be TRBD1 (6 bases). The CDR3 totals 14 residues. V lost 1 base, J lost 5 bases, and 9 bases lay in between. Looked up from germline, CDR1 is SNHLY and CDR2 is FYNNEI. The CDR3 coding sequence is TGTGCCAGCAGTGAAGGTGGGGGGCATCAGCCCCAGCATTTT. Translated, it gives CASSEGGGHQPQHF.

The rearrangement joins TRBV7-8 to TRBJ2-7; D call uncertain. The J call is uncertain, as TRBJ2-5 better fits the DNA end. The CDR3 runs to 13 residues. Germline-derived CDR1 and CDR2 are SGHVS and FQNEAQ. The CDR3 DNA reads as TGTGCCAGCAGCCCCTTTGGGGTGCAGACCCAGTACTTC. Translation: CASSPFGVQTQYF.

The sample holds one count of this clonotype. The V call is TRBV5-1, the J call TRBJ2-3; 7 bases agree with TRBD2. With V trimmed by 2 bases and J by 2 bases, 5 bases remained unmatched. The CDR3 length is 15 residues. Germline lookup yields CDR1 SGHRS and CDR2 YFSETQ. For the CDR3, the DNA is TGCGCCAGCAGCTTCGCGGGGGAGTCCACAGATACGCAGTATTTT. Translating it yields CASSFAGESTDTQYF. Supplemented by reference TRBV5-1 and TRBJ2-3, the full variable domain reads KAGVTQTPRYLIKTRGQQVTLSCSPISGHRSVSWYQQTPGQGLQFLFEYFSETQRNKGNFPGRFSGRQFSNSRSEMNVSTLELGDSALYLCASSFAGESTDTQYFGPGTRLTVL.

The gene calls are TRBV15 and TRBJ2-7; 8 bases align to TRBD1. This CDR3 has 13 amino acids. Germline loops: CDR1 LNHNV, CDR2 YYDKDF (reference sequence). Unmatched junction bases numbered 7, after V lost 5 bases and J lost 7 bases. The CDR3 sequence: CATSSPGGLEQYF. The CDR3 region has the DNA TGTGCCACCAGCTCCCCAGGGGGCCTTGAGCAGTACTTC.

This clonotype has just a few counts. The rearrangement joins TRBV7-9 to TRBJ2-7; D possibly uses TRBD1 or TRBD2 (5 bases each). This CDR3 comprises 13 residues. CDR1 is SEHNR, CDR2 FQNEAQ, per germline (reference sequence). The ends were cut back, 11 bases at V and 0 bases at J, with 14 bases in the middle. The CDR3 nucleotides are TGTGCCGGGGACGGAATAAGCTCCTACGAGCAGTACTTC. Residues: CAGDGISSYEQYF.

The rearrangement links TRBV20-1 to TRBJ1-6; 7 nucleotides agree with TRBD1. This CDR3 is built from 14 residues. CDR1 is DFQATT, CDR2 SNEGSKA, per germline (reference sequence). V shed 6 bases and J 10 bases; nucleotides not matched to a gene: 12. This chain's CDR3 is CSAKTGTFASPLHF. CDR3 DNA sequence: TGCAGTGCAAAGACAGGGACTTTTGCCTCACCCCTCCACTTT.

The chain recombines TRBV5-1 with TRBJ2-7; 10 bases match TRBD2. Germline V gene lookup returns CDR1 SGHRS and CDR2 YFSETQ. The CDR3 covers 14 residues. V lost 5 bases, J lost 6 bases, and 8 bases stayed unmatched. In nucleotides, the CDR3 is TGCGCCAGCAGACGGAGCGGGGGGGAGGGCGAGCAGTACTTC. It specifies CASRRSGGEGEQYF. The whole variable domain, remainder taken from reference TRBV5-1 and TRBJ2-7, is KAGVTQTPRYLIKTRGQQVTLSCSPISGHRSVSWYQQTPGQGLQFLFEYFSETQRNKGNFPGRFSGRQFSNSRSEMNVSTLELGDSALYLCASRRSGGEGEQYFGPGTRLTVT.

J is TRBJ2-7 and V is TRBV2; unclear D gene. V lost 6 bases and J 2 bases, leaving 17 bases between the germline ends. The CDR3 length is 15 residues. Germline CDR1 reads SNHLY; CDR2 reads FYNNEI. The CDR3 is CASRQGETHAYEQYF. In DNA form, the CDR3 reads TGTGCCAGCAGACAAGGAGAGACCCACGCCTACGAGCAGTACTTC.

The chain employs TRBV7-2 and TRBJ2-3; 9 positions match TRBD2. V lost 2 bases to trimming and J lost 3 bases; unmatched junction nucleotides: 6. The CDR3 loop spans 16 amino acids. Germline CDR1 is SGHTA and CDR2 is FQGNSA. The CDR3 loop is CASSLISGGGTDTQYF. CDR3 bases: TGTGCCAGCAGCTTAATTAGCGGGGGTGGGACAGATACGCAGTATTTT.

The chain couples TRBV2 to TRBJ2-1; D ambiguous. The germline V gene has CDR1 SNHLY and CDR2 FYNNEI. This CDR3 contains 11 residues. V was shortened by 7 bases and J by 4 bases, with 5 bases between the two germline ends. CDR3 sequence (DNA): TGTGCCAGCAAGGTATACAATGAGCAGTTCTTC. It encodes CASKVYNEQFF. The full variable domain, its missing parts supplied by reference TRBV2 and TRBJ2-1, is EPEVTQTPSHQVTQMGQEVILRCVPISNHLYFYWYRQILGQKVEFLVSFYNNEISEKSEIFDDQFSVERPDGSNFTLKIRSTKLEDSAMYFCASKVYNEQFFGPGTRLTVL.

The chain is built from TRBV25-1 and TRBJ1-5, with D perhaps matching TRBD1 (6 bases). The V gene's germline CDR1 is MGHDK and CDR2 SYGVNS. The CDR3 contains 13 residues. V was clipped by 6 bases and J by 8 bases, with 14 bases between them. The CDR3 DNA reads as TGTGCCAGCAGGGGCGTCAGGGGAGAGCCCCAGCATTTT. Its protein product is CASRGVRGEPQHF. Combining the CDR3 with reference TRBV25-1 and TRBJ1-5 gives the whole variable domain EADIYQTPRYLVIGTGKKITLECSQTMGHDKMYWYQQDPGMELHLIHYSYGVNSTEKGDLSSESTVSRIRTEHFPLTLESARPSHTSQYLCASRGVRGEPQHFGDGTRLSIL.

J is TRBJ2-7 and V is TRBV20-1, with 7 nucleotides matching TRBD1. The CDR3 has 12 amino acids. Germline V gives CDR1 DFQATT, CDR2 SNEGSKA (reference sequence). The V and J ends lost 6 bases and 0 bases, in that order; junction bases with no gene match: 2. The CDR3 loop is CSARQGSYEQYF. The CDR3 region has the DNA TGCAGTGCCAGACAGGGCTCCTACGAGCAGTACTTC.

This clonotype has just one count. J is TRBJ2-5 and V is TRBV20-1, with D perhaps matching TRBD1 (5 bases). The germline V gene encodes CDR1 DFQATT and CDR2 SNEGSKA (reference sequence). Trimming took off 8 bases at V and 1 base at J, with 11 bases between the two ends. The CDR3 length is 12 residues. The chain's CDR3 is CSISQGQETQYF. CDR3 in DNA: TGCAGTATAAGCCAGGGCCAAGAGACCCAGTACTTC.

This clonotype was recorded many times. The chain links TRBV24-1 to TRBJ2-3, with D perhaps matching TRBD1 or TRBD2 (5 bases each). The CDR3 is 15 residues long. V was trimmed by 5 bases and J by 1 base, leaving 12 bases between them. The germline gives CDR1 KGHDR, CDR2 SFDVKD. In DNA, the CDR3 is TGTGCCACCAGTGCCGGGACGCGGGGCACAGATACGCAGTATTTT. It translates to CATSAGTRGTDTQYF.

The chain joins TRBV29-1 to TRBJ1-2, with 7 bases identical to TRBD1. The germline V gene has CDR1 SQVTM and CDR2 ANQGSEA. CDR3 length: 12 amino acids. The V gene end was trimmed by 2 bases and the J gene end by 7 bases; junction bases not matched to a gene: 4. DNA of the CDR3: TGCAGCGTTGAAACAGGGGCGGGTGGCTACACCTTC. This translates into CSVETGAGGYTF.

V and J are TRBV19 and TRBJ2-7, with a tentative D call TRBD1 (5 bases). V was cut by 5 bases and J by 4 bases, with 12 bases left in between. Germline V gives CDR1 LNHDA, CDR2 SQIVND (reference sequence). CDR3 length: 13 residues. In DNA form, the CDR3 reads TGTGCCAGTAGTGGGGCGGTAGGGTACGAGCAGTACTTC. It codes for CASSGAVGYEQYF.